The 20 T cell receptor beta chains below come from one sample, sequenced in a study of blood T cell repertoires in COVID-19. TCRdb's copy holds only in-frame clones and misses some; the assay was immunoSEQ multiplex PCR. Of 120,000 to 150,000 clones in the sample, approximately 80% were seen once. Sequenced sample: peripheral blood. These TCRs come from a human donor in a cohort sampled during active COVID-19.

The genes are TRBV7-8 and TRBJ2-5, with 8 bases that match TRBD1. The CDR3 is 15 amino acids. The V gene's germline CDR1 is SGHVS and CDR2 FQNEAQ. With V trimmed by 5 bases and J by 6 bases, 11 bases remained unmatched. The CDR3 DNA reads TGTGCCAGCAGCCCGACAGGGGCGGGAAAGAAGACCCAGTACTTC. This translates into CASSPTGAGKKTQYF.

This chain links TRBV6-4 with TRBJ2-1; TRBD2 matches 10 bases. The CDR3 has 15 amino acids. Germline V gene data show CDR1 as MRHNA and CDR2 as SNTAGT. Losses at the gene ends were 2 bases for V and 7 bases for J; bases not matched to a gene: 5. The CDR3 DNA follows: TGTGCCAGCAGTGACAATAGCGGGGGGTCTAATGAGCAGTTCTTC. It yields the protein CASSDNSGGSNEQFF.

The chain carries TRBV7-6 and TRBJ2-1; 12 bases agree with TRBD2. The CDR3 spans 16 residues. V was pared by 3 bases and J by 6 bases, with 6 bases of the junction left unmatched. Germline loops: CDR1 SGHVS, CDR2 FNYEAQ. CDR3 region: CASSLASGGGRNEQFF. CDR3 nucleotide sequence: TGTGCCAGCAGCTTGGCTAGCGGGGGGGGTCGCAATGAGCAGTTCTTC.

The V gene is TRBV28, the J gene TRBJ2-7, with a weak D call TRBD1 (6 bases). The V end lost 3 bases, the J end lost 7 bases, and 16 bases lay between the germline ends. This CDR3 region has 14 residues. Germline CDR1 and CDR2: MDHEN and SYDVKM. The CDR3 region is CASSLYRASREQYF. The DNA for the CDR3 is TGTGCCAGCAGTTTGTACAGGGCTTCACGGGAGCAGTACTTC.

This chain links TRBV14 with TRBJ2-4; the D gene is possibly TRBD1 (5 bases). Germline V gene lookup returns CDR1 SGHDN and CDR2 FVKESK. Trimming removed 5 bases at V and 1 base at J, with 18 bases between. The CDR3 is 17 residues long. CDR3 sequence (DNA): TGTGCCAGCAGCGCTCGACAGTTCATGGGGGCCAAAAACATTCAGTACTTC. Translated: CASSARQFMGAKNIQYF.

This chain uses TRBV4-2 with TRBJ1-4; D gene unclear. Trimming stripped 0 bases from V and 6 bases from J, with 14 bases between. Germline loops: CDR1 LGHNA, CDR2 YNFKEQ. The CDR3 length is 16 residues. The CDR3 loop reads CASSQELRRPYEKLFF. Here the CDR3 DNA reads TGTGCCAGCAGCCAAGAACTCCGCAGGCCCTATGAAAAACTGTTTTTT.

The chain links TRBV18 to TRBJ1-4; D perhaps matches TRBD1 (6 bases). Germline V gene sequence: CDR1 KGHSH, CDR2 LQKENI. V gave up 3 bases and J gave up 7 bases, with 15 bases separating them. This CDR3 is built from 15 residues. The CDR3 nucleotides are TGTGCCAGCTCACCTGAACAGGGACGGGGTGAAAAACTGTTTTTT. It codes for CASSPEQGRGEKLFF.

The chain joins TRBV5-6 to TRBJ1-4; D remains ambiguous. Deletions cut 4 bases from V and 8 bases from J, with 18 bases between. Germline values: CDR1 SGHDT, CDR2 YYEEEE. The CDR3 is 15 residues long. CDR3 amino acids: CASSVTTRGIEKLFF. The CDR3 DNA is TGTGCCAGCAGCGTGACTACCCGAGGGATAGAAAAACTGTTTTTT.

The rearrangement joins TRBV5-4 to TRBJ1-2; 8 bases match TRBD1. The junction had 11 bases not matched to a gene; V was cut back by 3 bases and J by 4 bases. Germline CDR1 and CDR2: SGHNT and YYREEE (reference sequence). CDR3 length equals 16 residues. This chain's CDR3 is CASSSGGTGGVYGYTF. In DNA form, the CDR3 reads TGTGCCAGCAGCTCGGGGGGAACAGGGGGTGTCTATGGCTACACCTTC.

The V call is TRBV6-5, the J call TRBJ1-2; 7 positions match TRBD1. The CDR3 runs to 14 residues. Germline assignment: CDR1 MNHEY and CDR2 SVGAGI. V lost 5 bases and J lost 7; bases outside the gene matches: 10. The CDR3 region has the DNA TGTGCCAGCAGTACCCACAGGGGTCTAGTTGGCTACACCTTC. It codes for CASSTHRGLVGYTF.

The rearrangement links TRBV4-3 to TRBJ2-2; no firm D call. The germline V gene has CDR1 LGHNA and CDR2 YSLEER. This CDR3 comprises 16 residues. V was cut by 3 bases and J by 3 bases, with 14 bases left in between. The DNA for the CDR3 is TGCGCCAGCAGCCAGGCCCCAAGTGCTGACACCGGGGAGCTGTTTTTT. This encodes CASSQAPSADTGELFF.

This clone has only a few counts. The V and J genes are TRBV28 and TRBJ1-2; 9 bases agree with TRBD1. Germline CDR1 is MDHEN and CDR2 is SYDVKM. This CDR3 comprises 13 residues. V shed 6 bases and J 8 bases; nucleotides not matched to a gene: 7. CDR3: CASRPPGQGGYTF. As DNA, the CDR3 is TGTGCCAGCAGACCACCGGGACAGGGCGGCTACACCTTC.

V gene TRBV6-6 combines with J gene TRBJ2-5; D might be TRBD1 (5 bases). CDR1 MNHNY and CDR2 SVGAGI come from the germline V gene (reference sequence). V was clipped by 5 bases and J by 7 bases, with 20 bases between them. The CDR3 has 15 residues. CDR3 amino acids: CASSLGQSVLGTQYF. For the CDR3, the DNA is TGTGCCAGCAGTCTGGGGCAGTCTGTTTTAGGGACCCAGTACTTC.

V is TRBV6-5 and J is TRBJ1-6, with 8 bases lining up with TRBD1. Germline values: CDR1 MNHEY, CDR2 SVGAGI. V gave up 7 bases and J gave up 6 bases; unmatched junction bases: 5. The CDR3 totals 14 residues. The chain's CDR3 is CASTGQALNSPLHF. The CDR3, as DNA: TGTGCCAGCACGGGACAGGCTCTTAATTCACCCCTCCACTTT.

The V call is TRBV5-5, the J call TRBJ1-1; the D gene is possibly TRBD1 (5 bases). This CDR3 has 15 amino acids. Germline loops: CDR1 SGHKS, CDR2 YYEKEE (reference sequence). With 0 bases removed from V and 4 bases from J, the gap between germline ends came to 13 bases. CDR3 region: CASSLDLLGGTEAFF. As DNA, the CDR3 is TGTGCCAGCAGCTTGGATCTCCTGGGGGGCACTGAAGCTTTCTTT.

The chain couples TRBV30 to TRBJ1-2, with a possible D match to TRBD1 (5 bases). Germline CDR1 GTSNPN, CDR2 SVGIG (reference sequence). V gave up 3 bases and J gave up 7 bases, with 15 bases separating them. The CDR3 runs to 13 residues. DNA for the CDR3: TGTGCCTGGAGCGGAACAGGCTTTGGTGGCTACACCTTC. This gives the protein CAWSGTGFGGYTF.

The genes are TRBV6-4 and TRBJ2-2; 12 nucleotides match TRBD1. This CDR3 is built from 16 residues. V was clipped by 9 bases and J by 10 bases; unmatched bases: 15. CDR1 and CDR2 (germline): MRHNA, SNTAGT. The CDR3 DNA follows: TGTGCCAGGGTTACAGCCGGGACAGGGGGCCGTGCGGAGCTGTTTTTT. Its protein is CARVTAGTGGRAELFF.

The chain employs TRBV30 and TRBJ1-6, with D uncertain. The CDR3 has 12 amino acids. In germline, CDR1 is GTSNPN, CDR2 SVGIG (reference sequence). Trimming removed 7 bases at V and 7 bases at J, with 11 bases between. In nucleotides, the CDR3 is TGTGCCTCCGGACTTGAGAATTCACCCCTCCACTTT. This translates into CASGLENSPLHF.

The chain joins TRBV9 to TRBJ2-1; 14 bases fit TRBD2. J lost 9 bases, V lost 1 base, and 3 bases had no gene match. The CDR3 loop spans 15 amino acids. The germline CDR1 and CDR2 sequences are SGDLS and YYNGEE. CDR3 sequence: CASSVSTSGGAEQFF. The CDR3 DNA reads TGTGCCAGCAGCGTATCGACTAGCGGGGGGGCTGAGCAGTTCTTC.

The rearrangement uses TRBV6-2 or TRBV6-3 and TRBJ2-5, with D perhaps TRBD2 (5 bases). Germline loops: CDR1 MNHEY, CDR2 SVGEGT. Trimming stripped 5 bases from V and 5 bases from J, with 21 bases between. The CDR3 consists of 16 residues. The CDR3: CASSPSGNSLRETQYF. The DNA of the CDR3 is TGTGCCAGCAGTCCCAGCGGTAATTCACTACGGGAGACCCAGTACTTC.